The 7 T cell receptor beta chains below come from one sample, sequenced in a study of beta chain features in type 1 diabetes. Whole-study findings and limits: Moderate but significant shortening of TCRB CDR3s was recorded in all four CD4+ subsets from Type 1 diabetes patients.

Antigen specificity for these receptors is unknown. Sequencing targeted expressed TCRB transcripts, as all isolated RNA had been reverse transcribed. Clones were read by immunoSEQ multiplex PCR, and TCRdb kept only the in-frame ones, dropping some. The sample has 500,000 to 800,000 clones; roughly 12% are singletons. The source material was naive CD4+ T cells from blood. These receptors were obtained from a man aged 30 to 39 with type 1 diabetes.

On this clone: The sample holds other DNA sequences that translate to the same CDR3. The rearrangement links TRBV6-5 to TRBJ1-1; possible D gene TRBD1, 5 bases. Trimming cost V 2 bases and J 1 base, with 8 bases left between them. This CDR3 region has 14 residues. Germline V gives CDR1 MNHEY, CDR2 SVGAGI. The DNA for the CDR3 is TGTGCCAGCAGTTACGCAGGGAGGAACACTGAAGCTTTCTTT. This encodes CASSYAGRNTEAFF.

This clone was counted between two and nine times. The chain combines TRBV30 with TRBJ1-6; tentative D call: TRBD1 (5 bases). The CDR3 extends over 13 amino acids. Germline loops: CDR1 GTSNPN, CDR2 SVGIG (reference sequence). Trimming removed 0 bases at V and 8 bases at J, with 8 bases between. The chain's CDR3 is CAWSVKGDSPLHF. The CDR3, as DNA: TGTGCCTGGAGTGTAAAAGGGGATTCACCCCTCCACTTT.

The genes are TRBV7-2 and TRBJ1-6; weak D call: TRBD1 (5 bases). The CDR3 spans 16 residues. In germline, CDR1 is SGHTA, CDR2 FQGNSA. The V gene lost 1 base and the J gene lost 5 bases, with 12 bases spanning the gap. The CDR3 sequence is CASSLGSRGNNSPLHF. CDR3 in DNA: TGTGCCAGCAGCTTAGGGTCAAGGGGCAATAATTCACCCCTCCACTTT.

The CDR3 coding sequence is TGCAGCGCCCGGACAGGGGGTAACTATGGCTACACCTTC. Amino acids: CSARTGGNYGYTF. The rearrangement links TRBV29-1 to TRBJ1-2; TRBD1 matches 10 bases. V trimming: 7 bases; J trimming: 1 base; junction bases outside the gene matches: 3. CDR1 and CDR2 (germline): SQVTM, ANQGSEA. This CDR3 is built from 13 residues.

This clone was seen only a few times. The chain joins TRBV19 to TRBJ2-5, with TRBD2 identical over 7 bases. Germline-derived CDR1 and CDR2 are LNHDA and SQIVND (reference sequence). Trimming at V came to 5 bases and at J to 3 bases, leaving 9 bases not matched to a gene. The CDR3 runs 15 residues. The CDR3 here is CASSPRSGDEETQYF. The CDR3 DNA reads TGTGCCAGTAGTCCCCGAAGCGGGGATGAAGAGACCCAGTACTTC.

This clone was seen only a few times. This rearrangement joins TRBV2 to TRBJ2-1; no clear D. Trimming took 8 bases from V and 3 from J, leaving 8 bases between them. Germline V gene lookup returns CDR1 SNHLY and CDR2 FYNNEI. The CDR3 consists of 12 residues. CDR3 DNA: TGTGCCAGCGCGTGGTACTACAATGAGCAGTTCTTC. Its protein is CASAWYYNEQFF.

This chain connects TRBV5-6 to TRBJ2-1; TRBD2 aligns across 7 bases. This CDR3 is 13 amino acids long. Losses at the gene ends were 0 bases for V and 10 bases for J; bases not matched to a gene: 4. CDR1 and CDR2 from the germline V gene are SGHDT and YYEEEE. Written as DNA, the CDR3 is TGTGCCAGCAGCTTGGTGCGGGGGAGGGAGCAGTTCTTC. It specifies CASSLVRGREQFF.